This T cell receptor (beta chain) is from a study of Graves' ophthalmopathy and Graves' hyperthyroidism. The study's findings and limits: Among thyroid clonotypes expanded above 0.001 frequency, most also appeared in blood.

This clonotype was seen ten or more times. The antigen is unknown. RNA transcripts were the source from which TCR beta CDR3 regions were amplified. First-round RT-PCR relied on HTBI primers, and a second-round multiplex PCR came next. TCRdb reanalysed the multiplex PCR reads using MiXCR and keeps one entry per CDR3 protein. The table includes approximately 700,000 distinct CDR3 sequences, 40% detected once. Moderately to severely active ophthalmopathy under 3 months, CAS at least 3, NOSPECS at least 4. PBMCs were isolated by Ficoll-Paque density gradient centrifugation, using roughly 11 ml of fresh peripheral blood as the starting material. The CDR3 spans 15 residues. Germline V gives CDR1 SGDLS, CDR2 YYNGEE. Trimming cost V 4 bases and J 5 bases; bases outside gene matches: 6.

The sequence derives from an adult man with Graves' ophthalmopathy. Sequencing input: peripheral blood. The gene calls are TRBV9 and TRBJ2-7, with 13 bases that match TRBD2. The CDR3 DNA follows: TGTGCCAGCAGCTCGACTAGCGGGGGGCTTGACGAGCAGTACTTC. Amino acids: CASSSTSGGLDEQYF.